This T cell receptor (beta chain) emerged from a study of shared clonotypes between healthy human individuals. Deep-level running was used for the assay. Assay: immunoSEQ multiplex PCR; the TCRdb copy retains only in-frame clones and omits some. The sample carries approximately 500,000 clones, about 72% recorded once. V shed 3 bases, J shed 5 bases, and the junction held 4 bases outside the gene matches. Germline V gene sequence: CDR1 SEHNR, CDR2 FQNEAQ (reference sequence). The CDR3 runs 14 residues. This clonotype was obtained from a middle-aged woman in good health. Some clones in this sample may be carry-over from other donors' samples. The rearrangement links TRBV7-9 to TRBJ2-1, with TRBD1 matching over 7 bases. The sample consisted of PBMCs. CDR3 sequence: CASSLVTGDNEQFF. Written as DNA, the CDR3 is TGTGCCAGCAGCTTGGTTACAGGGGACAATGAGCAGTTCTTC.